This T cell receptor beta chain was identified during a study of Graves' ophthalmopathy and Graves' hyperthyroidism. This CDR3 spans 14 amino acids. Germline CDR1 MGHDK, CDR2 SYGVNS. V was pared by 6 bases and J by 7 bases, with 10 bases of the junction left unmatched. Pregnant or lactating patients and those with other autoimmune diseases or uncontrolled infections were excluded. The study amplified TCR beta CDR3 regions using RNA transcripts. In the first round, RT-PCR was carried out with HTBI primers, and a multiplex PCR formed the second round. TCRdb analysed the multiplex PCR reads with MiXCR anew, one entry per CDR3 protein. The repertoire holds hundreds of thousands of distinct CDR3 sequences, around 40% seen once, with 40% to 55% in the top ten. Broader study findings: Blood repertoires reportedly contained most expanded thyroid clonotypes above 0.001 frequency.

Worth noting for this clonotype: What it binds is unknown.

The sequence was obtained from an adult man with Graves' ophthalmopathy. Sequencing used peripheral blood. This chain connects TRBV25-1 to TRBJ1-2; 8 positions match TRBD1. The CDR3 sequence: CASSLVQGARGYTF. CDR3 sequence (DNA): TGTGCCAGCAGCTTGGTTCAGGGGGCGCGTGGCTACACCTTC.